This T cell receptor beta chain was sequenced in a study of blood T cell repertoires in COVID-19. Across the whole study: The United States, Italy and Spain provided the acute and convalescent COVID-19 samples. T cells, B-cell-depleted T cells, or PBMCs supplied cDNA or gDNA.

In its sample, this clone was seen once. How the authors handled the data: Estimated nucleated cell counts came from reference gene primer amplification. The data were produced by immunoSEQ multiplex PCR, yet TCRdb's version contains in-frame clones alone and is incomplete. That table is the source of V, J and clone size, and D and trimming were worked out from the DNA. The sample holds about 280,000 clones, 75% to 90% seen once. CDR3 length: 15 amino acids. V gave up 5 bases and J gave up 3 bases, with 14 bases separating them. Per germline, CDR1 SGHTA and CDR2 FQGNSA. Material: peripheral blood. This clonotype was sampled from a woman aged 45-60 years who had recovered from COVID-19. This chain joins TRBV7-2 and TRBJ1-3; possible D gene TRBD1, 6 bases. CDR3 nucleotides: TGTGCCAGCAGCCCCCGTGGGGGCTTTGGAAACACCATATATTTT. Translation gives CASSPRGGFGNTIYF.